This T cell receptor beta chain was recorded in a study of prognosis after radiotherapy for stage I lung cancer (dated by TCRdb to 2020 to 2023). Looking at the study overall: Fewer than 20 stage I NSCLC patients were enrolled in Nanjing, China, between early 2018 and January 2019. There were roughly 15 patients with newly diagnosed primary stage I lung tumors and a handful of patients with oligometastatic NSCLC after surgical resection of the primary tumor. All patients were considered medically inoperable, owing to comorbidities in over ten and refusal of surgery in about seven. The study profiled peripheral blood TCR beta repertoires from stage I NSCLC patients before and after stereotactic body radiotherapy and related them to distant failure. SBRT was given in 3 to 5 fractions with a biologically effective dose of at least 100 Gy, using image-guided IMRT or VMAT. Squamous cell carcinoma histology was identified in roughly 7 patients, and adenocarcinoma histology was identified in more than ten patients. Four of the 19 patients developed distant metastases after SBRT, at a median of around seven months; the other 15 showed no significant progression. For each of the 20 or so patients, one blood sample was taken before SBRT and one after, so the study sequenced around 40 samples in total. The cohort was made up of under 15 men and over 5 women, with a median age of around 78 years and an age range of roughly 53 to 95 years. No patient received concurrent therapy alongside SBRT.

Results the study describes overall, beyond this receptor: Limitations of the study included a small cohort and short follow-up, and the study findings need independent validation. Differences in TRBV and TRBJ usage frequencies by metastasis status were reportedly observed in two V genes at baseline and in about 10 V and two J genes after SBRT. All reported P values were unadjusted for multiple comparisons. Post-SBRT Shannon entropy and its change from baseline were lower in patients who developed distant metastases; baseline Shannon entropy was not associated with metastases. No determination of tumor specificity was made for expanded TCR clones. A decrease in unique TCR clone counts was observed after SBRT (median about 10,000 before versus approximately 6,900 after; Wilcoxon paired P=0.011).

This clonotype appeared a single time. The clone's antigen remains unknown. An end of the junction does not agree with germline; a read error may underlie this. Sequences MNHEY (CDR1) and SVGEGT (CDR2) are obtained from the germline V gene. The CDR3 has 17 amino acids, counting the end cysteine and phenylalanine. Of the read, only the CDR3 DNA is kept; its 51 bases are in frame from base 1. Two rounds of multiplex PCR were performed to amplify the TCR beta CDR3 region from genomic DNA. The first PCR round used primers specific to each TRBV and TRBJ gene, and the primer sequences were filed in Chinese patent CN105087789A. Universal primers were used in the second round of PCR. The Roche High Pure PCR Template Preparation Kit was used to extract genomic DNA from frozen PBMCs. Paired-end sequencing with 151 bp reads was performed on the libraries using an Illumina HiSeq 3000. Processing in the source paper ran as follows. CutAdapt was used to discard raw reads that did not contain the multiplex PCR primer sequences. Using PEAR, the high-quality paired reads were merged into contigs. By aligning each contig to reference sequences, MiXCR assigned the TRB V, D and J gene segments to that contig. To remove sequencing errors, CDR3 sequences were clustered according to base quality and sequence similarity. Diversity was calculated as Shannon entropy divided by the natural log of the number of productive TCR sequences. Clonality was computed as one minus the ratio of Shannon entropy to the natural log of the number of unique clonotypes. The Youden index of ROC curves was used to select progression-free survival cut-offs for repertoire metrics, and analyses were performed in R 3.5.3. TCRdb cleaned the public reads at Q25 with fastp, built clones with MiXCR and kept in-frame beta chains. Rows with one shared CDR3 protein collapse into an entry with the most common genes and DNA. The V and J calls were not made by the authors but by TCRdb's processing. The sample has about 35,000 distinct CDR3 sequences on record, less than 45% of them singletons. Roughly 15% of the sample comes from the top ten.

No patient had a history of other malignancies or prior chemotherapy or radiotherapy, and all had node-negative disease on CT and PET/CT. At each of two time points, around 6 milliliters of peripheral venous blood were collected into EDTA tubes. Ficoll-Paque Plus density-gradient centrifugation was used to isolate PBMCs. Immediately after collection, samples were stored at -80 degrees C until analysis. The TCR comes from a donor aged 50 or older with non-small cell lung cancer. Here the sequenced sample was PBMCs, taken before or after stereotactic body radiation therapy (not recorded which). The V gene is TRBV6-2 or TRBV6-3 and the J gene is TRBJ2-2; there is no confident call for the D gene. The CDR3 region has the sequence CASSYSRGATNTGELFF. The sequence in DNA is TGCGCCAGCAGTTACTCTCGTGGTGCCACGAACACCGGGGAGCTGTTTTTT.